The clone carrying this T cell receptor beta chain occurred many times. The source of the sample is a study of blood T cells in healthy people across ages. Alongside a J-beta primer mix, a sample-barcoded 5' primer served in a second PCR lasting roughly 6 to 11 cycles. TCRdb reprocessed the 5' RACE reads with MiXCR, giving one entry per CDR3 protein. The sample lists more than 750,000 distinct CDR3 sequences, about 28% seen once, with roughly 10% in the top ten. The data were also submitted as part of a second study, on T cells of mothers and their children.

This receptor was identified in a woman in her 40s in good health. Material for sequencing was blood.

The CDR3 here is CASTPRGATYNEQFF. The CDR3 bases are TGTGCCAGCACCCCTCGGGGGGCCACCTACAATGAGCAGTTCTTC. The chain joins TRBV12-3 or TRBV12-4 to TRBJ2-1, with D possibly being TRBD2 (7 bases). V was pared by 7 bases and J by 2 bases, with 15 bases between. This CDR3 contains 15 residues.